This T cell receptor (beta chain) comes out of a study of T cell responses to AZD1222 COVID-19 vaccine. On the study more broadly: Pooled in the analysis were second doses at about 4 or about 12 weeks.

V shed 2 bases, J shed 1 base, and the junction held 4 bases outside the gene matches. CDR1 SGHNT and CDR2 YYREEE come from the germline V gene (reference sequence). The CDR3 covers 15 residues. Clones were sequenced by immunoSEQ multiplex PCR, and TCRdb holds only the in-frame ones, with some missing. The sample gives roughly 80,000 clones, roughly nine tenths of which show up once; more than 4% is in the top ten. Material: peripheral blood, obtained on day 0 of AZD1222 vaccination. J is TRBJ1-1 and V is TRBV5-4; TRBD1 aligns across 8 bases. The receptor was isolated from an adult in good health. The CDR3 loop reads CASSFPDRGNTEAFF. The CDR3 coding sequence is TGTGCCAGCAGCTTCCCAGACAGGGGGAACACTGAAGCTTTCTTT.